The 21 T cell receptor beta chains reported below all come from one sample, sequenced in a study of T cells after yellow fever vaccination (dated by TCRdb to between 2017 and 2020). The library was built by means of 5' RACE. Sequenced using an Illumina NovaSeq 6000. The raw public data were reprocessed by TCRdb itself: fastp quality trimming at Q25, MiXCR clonotype calling, in-frame beta chains only. Each CDR3 protein gets just one entry, which takes the most common genes and DNA from the rows behind it. The sample table contains 150,000 to 200,000 distinct CDR3 sequences; only one count was recorded for 9.5% to 11% of them. Of the sample, 35% to 40% is held by the ten largest clones. Interpreted using the paper, the treatment or condition label stands for: live attenuated yellow fever vaccine strain. Sequencing was performed on CD8+ T cells sorted from PBMCs, taken 15 days after the yellow fever booster vaccination. Receptors were obtained from a man aged 18 to 29 who received the YFV17D yellow fever vaccine.

The chain has TRBV3-1 and TRBJ1-1; D remains unclear. V was shortened by 0 bases and J by 4 bases, with 9 bases between the two germline ends. The CDR3 consists of 14 residues. In germline, CDR1 is LGHDT, CDR2 YNNKEL (reference sequence). DNA of the CDR3: TGTGCCAGCAGCCAAGAAGGCCTCGGCACTGAAGCTTTCTTT. This gives the protein CASSQEGLGTEAFF.

This clonotype was seen only a few times. This sequence joins TRBV6-6 and TRBJ1-1; a possible D gene is TRBD1 (6 bases). CDR3 length equals 12 residues. Germline V lookup: CDR1 MNHNY, CDR2 SVGAGI (reference sequence). Trimming left V 4 bases short and J 7 bases short, with 10 bases between. CDR3 nucleotide sequence: TGTGCCAGCAGTTCGGACAGATATGAAGCTTTCTTT. This encodes CASSSDRYEAFF.

This clonotype has a handful of counts. This sequence joins TRBV2 and TRBJ2-3; a possible D gene is TRBD2 (5 bases). The CDR3 consists of 18 residues. In germline, CDR1 is SNHLY, CDR2 FYNNEI. The V end lost 4 bases, the J end lost 0 bases, and 20 bases lay between the germline ends. CDR3 DNA: TGTGCCAGCAGTGCCCCGCGCGGGCGAGCCATCAGCACAGATACGCAGTATTTT. Amino acid sequence: CASSAPRGRAISTDTQYF. The full variable domain, in which reference TRBV2 and TRBJ2-3 provide the parts outside the CDR3, is EPEVTQTPSHQVTQMGQEVILRCVPISNHLYFYWYRQILGQKVEFLVSFYNNEISEKSEIFDDQFSVERPDGSNFTLKIRSTKLEDSAMYFCASSAPRGRAISTDTQYFGPGTRLTVL.

The chain carries TRBV25-1 and TRBJ2-7; the D is unclear. The CDR3 is made up of 14 amino acids. V dropped 6 bases and J dropped 3 bases, with 15 bases sitting between them. Germline loops: CDR1 MGHDK, CDR2 SYGVNS. The CDR3 nucleotides are TGTGCCAGCAGCACCGACATTGCATTCTACGAGCAGTACGTC. Its protein is CASSTDIAFYEQYV.

This clonotype was counted a few times. The chain has TRBV27 and TRBJ2-3; D ambiguous. Germline V gene sequence: CDR1 MNHEY, CDR2 SMNVEV (reference sequence). The CDR3 covers 14 residues. V was cut by 1 base and J by 0 bases, with 5 bases left in between. The DNA for the CDR3 is TGTGCCAGCAGTTTATTCCTGAGCACAGATACGCAGTATTTT. It yields the protein CASSLFLSTDTQYF.

The gene calls are TRBV11-3 and TRBJ2-1, with no clear D. The CDR3 has 14 residues. With 7 bases removed from V and 4 bases from J, the gap between germline ends came to 14 bases. Per germline, CDR1 SGHNT and CDR2 YENEEA. This CDR3 is CASTPPSHYNEQFF. CDR3 sequence (DNA): TGTGCCAGCACCCCTCCCTCACATTACAATGAGCAGTTCTTC.

This chain connects TRBV7-6 to TRBJ2-7; 8 nucleotides line up with TRBD1. Germline CDR1 and CDR2: SGHVS and FNYEAQ. The CDR3 has 16 residues. V lost 0 bases, J lost 2 bases, and 6 bases stayed unmatched. In DNA form, the CDR3 reads TGTGCCAGCAGCTTAGCGCAGAGGACAGGGACCTACGAGCAGTACTTC. Residues: CASSLAQRTGTYEQYF.

V gene TRBV21-1 combines with J gene TRBJ2-7; TRBD1, the table's D call, was not compared with the DNA. TRBV21-1 is given as a pseudogene. This CDR3 region has 16 residues. As DNA, the CDR3 is TGTGCCAGCAGCAAAGTACCGGGACAGGGTTCCTACGAGCAGTACGTC. Amino acids: CASSKVPGQGSYEQYV.

This clonotype was counted between two and nine times. J is TRBJ2-7 and V is TRBV6-2 or TRBV6-3, with TRBD2 matching 7 bases. Looked up from germline, CDR1 is MNHEY and CDR2 is SVGEGT. V was pared by 6 bases and J by 0 bases, with 8 bases of the junction left unmatched. The CDR3 runs 15 residues. CDR3 coding DNA: TGTGCCAGCAGAAACCCTAGCGGAAGCTCCTACGAGCAGTACTTC. This codes for CASRNPSGSSYEQYF.

The chain recombines TRBV4-1 with TRBJ2-3; D might be TRBD1 or TRBD2, each matching 5 bases. Trimming left V 3 bases short and J 1 base short, with 11 bases between. The germline V gene encodes CDR1 MGHRA and CDR2 YSYEKL. The CDR3 length is 15 residues. As DNA, the CDR3 is TGCGCCAGCAGCCATGGGGGAAGGGGCACAGATACGCAGTATTTT. Amino acids: CASSHGGRGTDTQYF.

A few counts support this clonotype. The V gene is TRBV6-5, the J gene TRBJ1-1; no reliable D call. The CDR3 consists of 13 residues. V was cut by 10 bases and J by 1 base, with 13 bases left in between. CDR1 and CDR2 (germline): MNHEY, SVGAGI. The CDR3 DNA reads as TGTGCCACAGAGCGACGGCCGAACACTGAAGCTTTCTTT. Its translation is CATERRPNTEAFF.

The chain combines TRBV15 with TRBJ1-1; a possible D gene is TRBD1 (6 bases). The V end lost 8 bases, the J end lost 5 bases, and 9 bases lay between the germline ends. Germline CDR1 reads LNHNV; CDR2 reads YYDKDF (reference sequence). The length of the CDR3 is 11 residues. CDR3 residues: CATFRGTEAFF. CDR3 coding DNA: TGTGCCACCTTTAGGGGGACTGAAGCTTTCTTT.

The rearrangement uses TRBV9 and TRBJ2-3; TRBD2 aligns across 7 bases. V trimming: 0 bases; J trimming: 2 bases; junction bases outside the gene matches: 0. Germline-derived CDR1 and CDR2 are SGDLS and YYNGEE. The CDR3 covers 14 residues. This CDR3 is CASSVGDYTDTQYF. The DNA for the CDR3 is TGTGCCAGCAGCGTAGGGGACTACACAGATACGCAGTATTTT.

This clonotype was counted between two and nine times. The CDR3 spells CSARDSPSGLDQYF. The CDR3 nucleotides are TGCAGTGCTAGAGATTCGCCTAGCGGTTTGGACCAGTACTTC. The chain recombines TRBV20-1 with TRBJ2-5; 7 bases map to TRBD2. CDR1 is DFQATT and CDR2 is SNEGSKA in the germline V gene (reference sequence). This CDR3 contains 14 residues. The V and J ends lost 0 bases and 10 bases, in that order; junction bases with no gene match: 11.

The chain recombines TRBV12-3 or TRBV12-4 with TRBJ1-4; a possible D gene is TRBD1 (5 bases). V gave up 6 bases and J gave up 0 bases, with 14 bases separating them. The CDR3 length is 16 residues. The CDR3 loop reads CASSLTVKATNEKLFF. CDR3 coding DNA: TGTGCCAGCAGCCTGACAGTGAAAGCAACTAATGAAAAACTGTTTTTT.

This chain joins TRBV20-1 and TRBJ2-5, with D possibly matching TRBD2 (5 bases). Germline-derived CDR1 and CDR2 are DFQATT and SNEGSKA (reference sequence). V was cut by 5 bases and J by 3 bases, with 13 bases left in between. The CDR3 runs to 13 residues. The CDR3 DNA reads TGCAGTGCTCTTACGGAGGCTGAAGAGACCCAGTACTTC. Translated: CSALTEAEETQYF.

This clonotype was seen only a few times. The rearrangement links TRBV6-2 or TRBV6-3 to TRBJ2-2; 9 bases map to TRBD2. V lost 7 bases, J lost 5 bases, and 11 bases stayed unmatched. The CDR3 extends over 16 amino acids. Germline V lookup: CDR1 MNHEY, CDR2 SVGEGT. The chain's CDR3 is CASNKRGLARTGELFF. The CDR3 DNA sequence: TGTGCCAGCAACAAAAGGGGACTAGCTCGGACCGGGGAGCTGTTTTTT.

This clonotype was counted only a few times. J is TRBJ1-4 and V is TRBV19, with 10 bases fitting TRBD1. CDR3 length equals 16 residues. The germline V gene has CDR1 LNHDA and CDR2 SQIVND (reference sequence). After removal of 5 bases from V and 8 bases from J, the junction contained 11 bases not matched to a gene. CDR3 nucleotide sequence: TGTGCCAGTAGTCCGATCACCGGGACAGGGGACGAAAAACTGTTTTTT. This sequence encodes CASSPITGTGDEKLFF.

This clonotype was detected only a few times. V is TRBV20-1 and J is TRBJ1-1; TRBD1 might be the D (5 bases). The germline V gene encodes CDR1 DFQATT and CDR2 SNEGSKA (reference sequence). This CDR3 has 14 residues. Trimming removed 1 base from V and 2 bases from J, with 11 bases in between. As DNA, the CDR3 is TGCAGTGCTAGAGGGGAGACAGTTAACACTGAAGCTTTCTTT. This codes for CSARGETVNTEAFF.

J is TRBJ1-1 and V is TRBV4-1; 9 bases are shared with TRBD1. The CDR3 totals 17 residues. J gave up 1 base and V 2 bases, and 8 bases lay outside the gene matches. CDR1 and CDR2 from the germline V gene are MGHRA and YSYEKL. CDR3 coding DNA: TGCGCCAGCAGCCAACCTCCCCGGGACAGGGCGAACACTGAAGCTTTCTTT. Protein product: CASSQPPRDRANTEAFF.

This chain connects TRBV6-5 to TRBJ2-5; 11 nucleotides agree with TRBD1. Germline CDR1 is MNHEY and CDR2 is SVGAGI. The CDR3 covers 15 residues. V lost 2 bases to trimming and J lost 2 bases; unmatched junction nucleotides: 1. The CDR3 spells CASSYRDRGQETQYF. The DNA of the CDR3 is TGTGCCAGCAGTTACCGGGACAGGGGGCAAGAGACCCAGTACTTC.